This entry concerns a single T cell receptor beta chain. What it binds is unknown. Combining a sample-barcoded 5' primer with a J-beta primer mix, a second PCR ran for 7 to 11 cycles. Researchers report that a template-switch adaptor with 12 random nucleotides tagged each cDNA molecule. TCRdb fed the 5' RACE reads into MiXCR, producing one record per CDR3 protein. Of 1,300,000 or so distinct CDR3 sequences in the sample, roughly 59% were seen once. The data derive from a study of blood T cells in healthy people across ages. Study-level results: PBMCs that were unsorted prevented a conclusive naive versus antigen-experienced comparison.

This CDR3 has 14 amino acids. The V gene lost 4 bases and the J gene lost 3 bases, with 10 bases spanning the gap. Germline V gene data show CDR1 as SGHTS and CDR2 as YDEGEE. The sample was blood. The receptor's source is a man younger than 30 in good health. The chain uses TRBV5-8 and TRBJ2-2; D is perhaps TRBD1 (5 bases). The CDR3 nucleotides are TGTGCCAGCAGCCCAGGGTTCTACACCGGGGAGCTGTTTTTT. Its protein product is CASSPGFYTGELFF.